The clone carrying this TCR beta chain was found a few times. These data are taken from a study of blood T cells in healthy people across ages. Using a J-beta primer mix together with a sample-barcoded 5' primer, a second PCR was run for about 6 to 11 cycles. A single record per CDR3 protein comes from TCRdb applying MiXCR to the 5' RACE reads. The sample has hundreds of thousands of distinct CDR3 sequences; around three fifths are singletons. Sequencing was done on a sample of blood. This clonotype was obtained from a man aged 35 to 55 in good health.

The CDR3 is CASDSTDTQYF. CDR3 DNA: TGTGCCAGCGACAGCACAGATACGCAGTATTTT. The V gene is TRBV6-6, the J gene TRBJ2-3; D remains ambiguous. Trimming took off 8 bases at V and 0 bases at J, with 3 bases between the two ends. Germline V CDR1 and CDR2: MNHNY, SVGAGI (reference sequence). The CDR3 is made up of 11 amino acids.